In its sample, the clone carrying this TCR beta chain was seen many times. With V trimmed by 2 bases and J by 4 bases, 5 bases remained unmatched. The CDR3 runs 16 residues. Germline lookup yields CDR1 SGHAT and CDR2 FQNNGV. Under 3 months was the duration of disease in ophthalmopathy patients, who also had a Clinical Activity Score of at least 3 and a NOSPECS grade of at least 4. This sample was included in a study of T cells in Graves' hyperthyroidism and ophthalmopathy. Amplification of TCR beta CDR3 regions was performed using RNA transcripts as template. RT-PCR in the first round (using the HTBI primer set) targeted the TCR CDR3. TCRdb independently ran MiXCR on the multiplex PCR reads; one entry per CDR3 protein. The profile shows 300,000 to 400,000 distinct CDR3 sequences, roughly 14% of them singletons.

The specimen sequenced was blood. The gene calls are TRBV11-2 and TRBJ2-3; 11 nucleotides align to TRBD1. The receptor was isolated from a woman in her twenties or thirties with Graves' ophthalmopathy. This CDR3 reads CASSLRGQGASDTQYF. In DNA form, the CDR3 reads TGTGCCAGCAGCTTACGTGGACAGGGGGCTTCAGATACGCAGTATTTT.